Below, one TCR beta chain is given with its context. Its antigen is not identified. This CDR3 contains 11 residues. Trimming took off 6 bases at V and 6 bases at J, with 6 bases between the two ends. The V gene's germline CDR1 is MNHEY and CDR2 SMNVEV (reference sequence). The source of the sample is a study of early T cells in non-severe SARS-CoV-2 infection. Regarding the study as a whole: Lookups in VDJdb leaned toward anti-spike CD8 responses and missed private and CD4 specificities.

TCRdb reanalysed the 5' RACE reads using MiXCR and keeps one entry per CDR3 protein. The sample holds about 48,000 distinct CDR3 sequences, 6.2% seen once. The clonotype comes from an adult who was a healthcare worker with PCR-confirmed SARS-CoV-2 infection or an uninfected control (not recorded which). Here the sequenced sample was whole blood, taken at baseline. The chain recombines TRBV27 with TRBJ1-5, with D possibly being TRBD1 (5 bases). CDR3 protein: CASRQGQPQHF. In DNA form, the CDR3 reads TGTGCCAGCAGGCAGGGTCAGCCCCAGCATTTT.